The next 10 T cell receptor beta chains were all read from a single sample in a study of shared clonotypes between healthy human individuals. Generated by immunoSEQ multiplex PCR, the TCRdb table keeps only in-frame clones and is missing some. The sample holds about 380,000 clones, 90% to 97% seen once. The sample was memory CD8+ T cells sorted from blood. Subset noted: CD45RO+ cells pooled with CCR7-negative TemRA cells. These TCRs come from a man aged 25 to 40 in good health.

The chain carries TRBV28 and TRBJ2-3; D is possibly TRBD1 (5 bases). Looked up from germline, CDR1 is MDHEN and CDR2 is SYDVKM. The CDR3 is made up of 14 amino acids. Trimming removed 3 bases at V and 5 bases at J, with 12 bases between. CDR3 sequence (DNA): TGTGCCAGCAGTTTGGCCAGGGCAGGAGATACGCAGTATTTT. It is translated as CASSLARAGDTQYF.

V and J are TRBV6-5 and TRBJ1-1, with TRBD1 identical over 7 bases. V lost 8 bases and J lost 2; bases outside the gene matches: 8. CDR1 and CDR2 (germline): MNHEY, SVGAGI. This CDR3 spans 14 amino acids. The CDR3 nucleotides read TGTGCCAGCGTTCCACAGGGGCTTAACACTGAAGCTTTCTTT. Encoded protein: CASVPQGLNTEAFF.

J is TRBJ1-3 and V is TRBV5-5; D gene uncertain. The V gene lost 1 base and the J gene lost 0 bases, with 5 bases spanning the gap. The CDR3 length is 14 residues. Germline CDR1 reads SGHKS; CDR2 reads YYEKEE (reference sequence). This chain's CDR3 is CASSLRSSGNTIYF. For the CDR3, the DNA is TGTGCCAGCAGCTTGAGGTCCTCTGGAAACACCATATATTTT.

This sequence joins TRBV28 and TRBJ2-7; D is perhaps TRBD2 (5 bases). Trimming left V 6 bases short and J 6 bases short, with 18 bases between. Germline-derived CDR1 and CDR2 are MDHEN and SYDVKM. This CDR3 comprises 14 residues. DNA for the CDR3: TGTGCCAGCAGGCAGGCCGGACTCCGCATCGAGCAGTACTTC. Translated: CASRQAGLRIEQYF.

The chain couples TRBV6-5 to TRBJ2-7; TRBD1 matches at 8 bases. The CDR3 consists of 14 residues. Germline CDR1 and CDR2: MNHEY and SVGAGI. The trim removed 6 bases at V and 4 bases at J, leaving 8 bases unmatched. CDR3 sequence: CASSSNRGRYEQYF. The CDR3 DNA reads as TGTGCCAGCAGCTCTAACAGGGGGAGGTACGAGCAGTACTTC.

CDR3 loop: CASTDSSGSTDTQYF. The CDR3 DNA follows: TGTGCCAGCACCGACTCTAGCGGGAGCACAGATACGCAGTATTTT. V is TRBV28 and J is TRBJ2-3, with 8 bases aligning to TRBD2. Germline V gives CDR1 MDHEN, CDR2 SYDVKM. J lost 0 bases, V lost 7 bases, and 6 bases had no gene match. This CDR3 comprises 15 residues.

This chain uses TRBV7-9 with TRBJ2-5; a weak D match, TRBD2 (7 bases). Trimming pared 0 bases from V and 4 bases from J, leaving 9 bases between. CDR1 is SEHNR and CDR2 is FQNEAQ in the germline V gene (reference sequence). This CDR3 is 14 amino acids long. CDR3 protein: CASSLAGGGETQYF. The DNA for the CDR3 is TGTGCCAGCAGCTTAGCGGGAGGGGGAGAGACCCAGTACTTC. The full variable domain, its missing parts supplied by reference TRBV7-9 and TRBJ2-5, is DTGVSQNPRHKITKRGQNVTFRCDPISEHNRLYWYRQTLGQGPEFLTYFQNEAQLEKSRLLSDRFSAERPKGSFSTLEIQRTEQGDSAMYLCASSLAGGGETQYFGPGTRLLVL.

This clone was counted only a few times. The chain employs TRBV5-1 and TRBJ2-7; D tentatively fits TRBD1 or TRBD2 (5 bases each). The CDR3 totals 15 residues. Germline V CDR1 and CDR2: SGHRS, YFSETQ. V was pared by 6 bases and J by 4 bases, with 20 bases between. The CDR3 here is CASTVGSAHRYEQYF. The DNA for the CDR3 is TGCGCCAGCACTGTGGGGAGCGCGCACAGGTACGAGCAGTACTTC.

J is TRBJ2-1 and V is TRBV12-5; D may be TRBD1 (5 bases). Germline V gene sequence: CDR1 LGHNT, CDR2 FRNRAP. This CDR3 contains 12 residues. Trimming removed 1 base at V and 7 bases at J, with 5 bases between. CDR3: CASGLGQNEQFF. CDR3 in DNA: TGTGCTAGTGGTTTGGGACAGAATGAGCAGTTCTTC.

The rearrangement joins TRBV10-3 to TRBJ1-1; a weak D match, TRBD1 (5 bases). Between the trimmed V and J ends, which lost 6 bases and 0 bases, there was a span of 8 bases. Germline CDR1 is ENHRY and CDR2 is SYGVKD. The CDR3 extends over 13 amino acids. CDR3 residues: CAIRGELNTEAFF. Here the CDR3 DNA reads TGTGCCATCAGAGGGGAGCTGAACACTGAAGCTTTCTTT.